This T cell receptor beta chain emerged from a study of response to subunit inactivated influenza vaccine. TCRdb passed the RT-PCR reads through MiXCR, listing each CDR3 protein once. The table has about 570,000 distinct CDR3 sequences, about 11% seen once; the top ten hold about 10%. The CDR3 loop spans 16 amino acids. V shed 1 base, J shed 1 base, and the junction held 6 bases outside the gene matches. Germline V CDR1 and CDR2: SQVTM, ANQGSEA. These data were also filed under a second study, of T cells expressing NK-cell markers. That paper adds: Researchers built TCR beta cDNA using 5'RACE template switching with UMIs. Most of the eight sequenced donors were classified as HCMV-seropositive, and one was classified as seronegative. A handful of donors carried dominant NKG2C+ clonotypes that made up about 1.0-7.0% of their CD8+ T cells. These clonotypes, the leaders elsewhere, also led the CD3+CD56-NKG2C+ fraction in four donors. Certain NKG2C+ T cell clones were expanded, and their HCMV specificity remained unclear.

The sequence came from a man aged 45-65 years who received an inactivated influenza vaccine. Specimen: PBMCs from blood, collected on the day of vaccination. The V call is TRBV29-1, the J call TRBJ2-1; TRBD2 aligns across 8 bases. Here the CDR3 reads CSVEGTSGYSYNEQFF. CDR3 in DNA: TGCAGCGTTGAAGGTACTAGCGGATATTCCTACAATGAGCAGTTCTTC.